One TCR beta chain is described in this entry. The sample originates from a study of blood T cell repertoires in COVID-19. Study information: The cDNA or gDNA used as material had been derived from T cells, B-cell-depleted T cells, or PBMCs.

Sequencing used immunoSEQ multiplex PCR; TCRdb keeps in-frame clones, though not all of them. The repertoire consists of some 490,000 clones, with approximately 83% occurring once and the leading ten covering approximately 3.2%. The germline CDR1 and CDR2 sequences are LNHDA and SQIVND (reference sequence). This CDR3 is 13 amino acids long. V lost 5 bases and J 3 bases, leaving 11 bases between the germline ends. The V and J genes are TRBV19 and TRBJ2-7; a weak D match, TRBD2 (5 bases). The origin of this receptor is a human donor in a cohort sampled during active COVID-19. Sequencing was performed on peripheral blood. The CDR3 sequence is CASSPQGGYEQYF. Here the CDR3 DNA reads TGTGCCAGTAGTCCCCAAGGAGGCTACGAGCAGTACTTC.